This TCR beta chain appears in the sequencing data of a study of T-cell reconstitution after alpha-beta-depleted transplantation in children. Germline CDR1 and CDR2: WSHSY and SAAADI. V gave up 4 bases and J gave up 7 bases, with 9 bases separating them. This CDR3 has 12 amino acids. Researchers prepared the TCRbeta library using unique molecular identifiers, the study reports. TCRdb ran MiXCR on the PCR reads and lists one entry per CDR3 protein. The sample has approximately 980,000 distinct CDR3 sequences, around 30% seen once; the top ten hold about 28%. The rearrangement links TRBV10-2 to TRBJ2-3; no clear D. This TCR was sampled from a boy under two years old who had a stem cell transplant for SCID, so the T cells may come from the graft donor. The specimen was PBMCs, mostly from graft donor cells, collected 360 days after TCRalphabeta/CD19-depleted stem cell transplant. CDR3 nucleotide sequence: TGCGCCAGCAGTGTCCATCCAAATACGCAGTATTTT. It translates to CASSVHPNTQYF.